This T cell receptor (beta chain) was documented in a study of regulatory T cells in long-lasting Graves disease. About the research overall: Newly diagnosed Graves' patients had under 3 months of antithyroid drugs. Regarding the study as a whole: Lower TCR diversity characterized persistent Graves' patients relative to newly diagnosed patients.

The sample's time point: newly diagnosed GD, antithyroid drugs for less than 3 months. TCR sequences were obtained from RNA taken from PBMCs. Sequencing libraries for TCR beta were prepared with iRepertoire HTBI primers and Arm-PCR of CDR3 regions. TCRdb analysed the multiplex PCR reads with MiXCR anew, one entry per CDR3 protein. The sample carries approximately 350,000 distinct CDR3 sequences, around 16% recorded once. At least ten counts were recorded for this clonotype. Its antigen is not identified. This CDR3 has 12 amino acids. Trimming shortened V by 5 bases and J by 5 bases, and 7 bases separated the two germline ends. These records were also assigned to another study, of T cells in Graves' hyperthyroidism and ophthalmopathy.

The sequencing used peripheral blood mononuclear cells (PBMCs), collected at new diagnosis, from a patient treated with antithyroid drugs. This chain uses TRBV12-3 or TRBV12-4 with TRBJ1-5; no definite D call. The clonotype was recovered from a woman aged 18-35 years with Graves disease. CDR3 residues: CASSGMDQPQHF. CDR3 nucleotides: TGTGCCAGCAGTGGGATGGATCAGCCCCAGCATTTT.